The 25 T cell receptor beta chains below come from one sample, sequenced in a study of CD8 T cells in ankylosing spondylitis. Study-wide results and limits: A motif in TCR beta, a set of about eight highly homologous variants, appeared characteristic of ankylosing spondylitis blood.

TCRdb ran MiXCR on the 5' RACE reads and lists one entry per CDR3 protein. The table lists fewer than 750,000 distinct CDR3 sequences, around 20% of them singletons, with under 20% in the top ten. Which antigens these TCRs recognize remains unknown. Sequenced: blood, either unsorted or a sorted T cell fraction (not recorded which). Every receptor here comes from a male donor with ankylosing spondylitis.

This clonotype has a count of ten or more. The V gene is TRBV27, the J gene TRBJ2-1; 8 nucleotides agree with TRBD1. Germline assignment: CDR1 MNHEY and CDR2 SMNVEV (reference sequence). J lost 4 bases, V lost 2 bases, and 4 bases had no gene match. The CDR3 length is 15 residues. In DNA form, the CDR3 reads TGTGCCAGCAGTTTACGGACAGGGACGTACAATGAGCAGTTCTTC. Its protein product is CASSLRTGTYNEQFF.

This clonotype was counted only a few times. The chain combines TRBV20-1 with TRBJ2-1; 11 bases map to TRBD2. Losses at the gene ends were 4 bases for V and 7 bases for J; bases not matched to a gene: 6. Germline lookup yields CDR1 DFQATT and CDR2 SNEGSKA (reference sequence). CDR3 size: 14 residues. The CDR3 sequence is CSAIVAGGRNEQFF. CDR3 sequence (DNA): TGCAGTGCTATAGTAGCGGGAGGGCGAAATGAGCAGTTCTTC.

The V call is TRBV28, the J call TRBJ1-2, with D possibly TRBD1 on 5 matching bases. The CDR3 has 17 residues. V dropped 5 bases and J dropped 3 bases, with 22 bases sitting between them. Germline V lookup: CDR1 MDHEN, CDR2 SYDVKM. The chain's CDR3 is CASSPRRPAQADYGYTF. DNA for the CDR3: TGTGCCAGCAGTCCCCGACGCCCGGCACAGGCCGACTATGGCTACACCTTC.

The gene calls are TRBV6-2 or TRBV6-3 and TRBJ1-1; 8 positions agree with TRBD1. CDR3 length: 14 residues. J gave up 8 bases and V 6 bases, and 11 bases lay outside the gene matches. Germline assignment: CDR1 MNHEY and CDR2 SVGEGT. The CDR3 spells CASRRTPGQAEAFF. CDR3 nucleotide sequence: TGTGCCAGCAGACGAACCCCGGGACAGGCGGAAGCTTTCTTT.

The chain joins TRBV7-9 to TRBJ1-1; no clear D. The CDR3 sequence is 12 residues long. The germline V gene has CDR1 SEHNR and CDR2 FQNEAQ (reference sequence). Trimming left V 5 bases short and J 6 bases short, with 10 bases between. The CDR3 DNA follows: TGTGCCAGCAGCCTAGAGGTTCCTGAAGCTTTCTTT. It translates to CASSLEVPEAFF.

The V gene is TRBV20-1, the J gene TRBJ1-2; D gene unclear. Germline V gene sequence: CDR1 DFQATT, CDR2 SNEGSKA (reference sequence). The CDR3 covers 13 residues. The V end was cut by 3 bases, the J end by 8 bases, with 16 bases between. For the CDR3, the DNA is TGCAGTGCTAGGGAAGACGGATATATGGGCTACACCTTC. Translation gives CSAREDGYMGYTF.

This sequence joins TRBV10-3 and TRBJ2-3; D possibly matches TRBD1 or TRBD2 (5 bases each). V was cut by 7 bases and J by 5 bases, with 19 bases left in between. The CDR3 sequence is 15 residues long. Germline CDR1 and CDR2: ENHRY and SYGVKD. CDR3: CAIKEGSIQGDTQYF. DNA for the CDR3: TGTGCCATCAAAGAAGGGAGTATTCAGGGAGATACGCAGTATTTT.

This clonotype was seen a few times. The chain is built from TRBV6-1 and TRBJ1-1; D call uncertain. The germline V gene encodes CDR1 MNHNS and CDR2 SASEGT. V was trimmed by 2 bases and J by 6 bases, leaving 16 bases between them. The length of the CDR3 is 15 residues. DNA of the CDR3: TGTGCCAGCAGTGAATCCTTCTACGGGGTCCCTGAAGCTTTCTTT. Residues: CASSESFYGVPEAFF.

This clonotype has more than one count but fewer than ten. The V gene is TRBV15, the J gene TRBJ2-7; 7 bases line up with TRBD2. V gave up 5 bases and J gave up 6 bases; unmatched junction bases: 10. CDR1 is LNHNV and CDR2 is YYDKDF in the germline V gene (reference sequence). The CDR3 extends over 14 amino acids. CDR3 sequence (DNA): TGTGCCACCAGCGGGGGGGAAAGGGTTTCCGAGCAGTACTTC. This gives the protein CATSGGERVSEQYF.

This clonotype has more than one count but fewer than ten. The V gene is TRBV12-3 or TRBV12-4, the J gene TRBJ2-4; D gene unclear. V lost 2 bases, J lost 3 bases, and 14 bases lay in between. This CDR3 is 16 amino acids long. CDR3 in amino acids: CASSLISATLKNIQYF. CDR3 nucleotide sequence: TGTGCCAGCAGTTTAATCAGCGCAACTCTCAAAAACATTCAGTACTTC.

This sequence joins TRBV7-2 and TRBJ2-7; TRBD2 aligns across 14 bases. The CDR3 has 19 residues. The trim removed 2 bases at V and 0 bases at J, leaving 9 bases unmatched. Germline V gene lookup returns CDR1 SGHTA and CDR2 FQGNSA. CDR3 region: CASSLPSRTSGGSSYEQYF. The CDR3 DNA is TGTGCCAGCAGCTTACCGTCTAGGACTAGCGGGGGGAGCTCCTACGAGCAGTACTTC.

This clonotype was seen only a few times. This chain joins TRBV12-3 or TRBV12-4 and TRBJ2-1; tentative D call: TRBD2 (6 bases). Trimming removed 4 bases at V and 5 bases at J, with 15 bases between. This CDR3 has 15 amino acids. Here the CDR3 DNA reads TGTGCCAGCAGTTCGCCCGGGAGTGGACACAATGAGCAGTTCTTC. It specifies CASSSPGSGHNEQFF.

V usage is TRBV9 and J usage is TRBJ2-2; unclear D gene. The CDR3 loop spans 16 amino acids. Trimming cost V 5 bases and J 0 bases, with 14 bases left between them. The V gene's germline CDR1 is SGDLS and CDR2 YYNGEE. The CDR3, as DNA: TGTGCCAGCAGTTCCCGGTTGTCAGCGAACACCGGGGAGCTGTTTTTT. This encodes CASSSRLSANTGELFF.

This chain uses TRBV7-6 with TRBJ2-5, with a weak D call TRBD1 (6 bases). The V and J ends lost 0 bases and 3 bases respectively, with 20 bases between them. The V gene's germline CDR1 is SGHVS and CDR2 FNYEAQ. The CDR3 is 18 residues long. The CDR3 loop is CASSLAWDSAQGEETQYF. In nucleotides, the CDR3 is TGTGCCAGCAGCTTAGCGTGGGATTCCGCACAGGGAGAAGAGACCCAGTACTTC.

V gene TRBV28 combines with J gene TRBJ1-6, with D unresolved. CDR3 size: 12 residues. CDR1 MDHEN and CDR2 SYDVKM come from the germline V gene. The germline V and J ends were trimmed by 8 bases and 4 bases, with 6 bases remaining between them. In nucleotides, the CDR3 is TGTGCCAGCGGGCCGTATAATTCACCCCTCCACTTT. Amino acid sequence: CASGPYNSPLHF.

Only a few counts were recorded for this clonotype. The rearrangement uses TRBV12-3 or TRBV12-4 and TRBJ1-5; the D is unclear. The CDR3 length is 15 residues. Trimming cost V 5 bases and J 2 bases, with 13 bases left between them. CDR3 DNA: TGTGCCAGCAGTCGGACCGACGAGGGCAATCAGCCCCAGCATTTT. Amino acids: CASSRTDEGNQPQHF.

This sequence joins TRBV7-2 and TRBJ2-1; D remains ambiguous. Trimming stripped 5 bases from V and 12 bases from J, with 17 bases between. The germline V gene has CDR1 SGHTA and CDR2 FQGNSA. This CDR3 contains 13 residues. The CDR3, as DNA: TGTGCCAGCAGCGACTCGAGACTTATAGCGCAGTTCTTC. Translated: CASSDSRLIAQFF.

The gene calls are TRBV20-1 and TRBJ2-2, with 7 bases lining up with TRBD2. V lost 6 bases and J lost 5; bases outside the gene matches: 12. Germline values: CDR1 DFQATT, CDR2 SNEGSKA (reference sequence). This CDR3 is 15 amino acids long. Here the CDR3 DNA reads TGCAGTGCAACCCACGAGGGGAGGGAGACCGGGGAGCTGTTTTTT. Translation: CSATHEGRETGELFF.

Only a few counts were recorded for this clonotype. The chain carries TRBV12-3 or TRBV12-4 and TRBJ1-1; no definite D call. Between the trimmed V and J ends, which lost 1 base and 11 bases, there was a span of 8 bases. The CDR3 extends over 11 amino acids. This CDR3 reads CASSLDILAFF. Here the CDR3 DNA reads TGTGCCAGCAGTTTAGATATCTTGGCTTTCTTT.

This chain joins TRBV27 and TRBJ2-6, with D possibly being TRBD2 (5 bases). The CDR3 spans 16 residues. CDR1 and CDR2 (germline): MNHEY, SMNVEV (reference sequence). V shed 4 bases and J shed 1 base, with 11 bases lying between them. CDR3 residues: CASSSIRGSGANVLTF. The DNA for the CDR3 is TGTGCCAGCAGTTCGATTCGGGGTTCTGGGGCCAACGTCCTGACTTTC.

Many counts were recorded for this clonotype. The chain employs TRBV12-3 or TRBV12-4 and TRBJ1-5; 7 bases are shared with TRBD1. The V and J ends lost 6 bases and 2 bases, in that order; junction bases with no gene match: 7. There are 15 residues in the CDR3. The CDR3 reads CASRSTGVGNQPQHF. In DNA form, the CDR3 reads TGTGCCAGCAGGTCAACAGGGGTTGGCAATCAGCCCCAGCATTTT.

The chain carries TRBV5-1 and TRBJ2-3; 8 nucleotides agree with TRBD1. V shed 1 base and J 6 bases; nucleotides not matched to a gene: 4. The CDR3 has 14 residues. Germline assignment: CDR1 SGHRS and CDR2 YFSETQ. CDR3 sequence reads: CASSLTGGVDTQYF. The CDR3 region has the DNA TGCGCCAGCAGCTTGACAGGGGGAGTTGATACGCAGTATTTT.

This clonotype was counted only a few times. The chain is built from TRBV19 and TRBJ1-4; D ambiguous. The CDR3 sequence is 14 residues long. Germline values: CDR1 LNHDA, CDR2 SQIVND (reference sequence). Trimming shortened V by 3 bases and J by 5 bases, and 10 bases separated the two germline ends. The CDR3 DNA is TGTGCCAGTAGTATTTGGTTGGAAAATGAAAAACTGTTTTTT. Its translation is CASSIWLENEKLFF.

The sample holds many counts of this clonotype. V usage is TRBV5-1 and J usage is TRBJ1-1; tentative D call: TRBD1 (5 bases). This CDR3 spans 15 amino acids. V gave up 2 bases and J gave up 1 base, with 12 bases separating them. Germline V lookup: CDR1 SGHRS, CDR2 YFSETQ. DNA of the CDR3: TGCGCCAGCAGCTTACTGACCGGGACGAACACTGAAGCTTTCTTT. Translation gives CASSLLTGTNTEAFF.

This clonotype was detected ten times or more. The CDR3 DNA is TGCAGTGCTGTGGGGACGGAGAATCAGCCCCAGCATTTT. Translation gives CSAVGTENQPQHF. The chain has TRBV20-1 and TRBJ1-5; weak D call: TRBD1 (5 bases). Germline V gene data show CDR1 as DFQATT and CDR2 as SNEGSKA (reference sequence). This CDR3 spans 13 amino acids. The ends were cut back, 5 bases at V and 4 bases at J, with 12 bases in the middle.